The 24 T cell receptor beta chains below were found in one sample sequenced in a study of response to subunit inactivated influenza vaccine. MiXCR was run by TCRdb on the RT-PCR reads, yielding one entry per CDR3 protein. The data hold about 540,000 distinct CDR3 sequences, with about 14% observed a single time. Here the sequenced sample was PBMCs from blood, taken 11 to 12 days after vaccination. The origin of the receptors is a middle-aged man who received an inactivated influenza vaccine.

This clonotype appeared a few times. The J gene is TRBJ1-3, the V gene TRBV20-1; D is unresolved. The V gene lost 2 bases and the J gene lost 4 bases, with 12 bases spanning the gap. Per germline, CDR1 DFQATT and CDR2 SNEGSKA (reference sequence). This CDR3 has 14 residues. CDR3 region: CSARRTGRGNTIYF. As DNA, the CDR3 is TGCAGTGCTAGAAGGACGGGCCGGGGAAACACCATATATTTT.

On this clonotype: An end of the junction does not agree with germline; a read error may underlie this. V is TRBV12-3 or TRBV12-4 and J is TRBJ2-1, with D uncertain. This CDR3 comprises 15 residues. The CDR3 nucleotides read TGTGCCATCAGTTTCTCAGGCCCCTACTACAATGAGCAGTTCTTC. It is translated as CAISFSGPYYNEQFF.

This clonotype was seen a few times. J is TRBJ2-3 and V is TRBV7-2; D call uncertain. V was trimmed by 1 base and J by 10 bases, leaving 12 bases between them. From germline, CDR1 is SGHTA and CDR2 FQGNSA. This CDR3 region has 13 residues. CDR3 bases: TGTGCCAGCAGCTTAGTTTATGTCAGGTCGCAGTATTTT. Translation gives CASSLVYVRSQYF.

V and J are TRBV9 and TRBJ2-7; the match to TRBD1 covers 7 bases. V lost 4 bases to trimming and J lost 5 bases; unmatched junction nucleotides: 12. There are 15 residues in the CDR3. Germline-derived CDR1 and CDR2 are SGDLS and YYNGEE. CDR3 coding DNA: TGTGCCAGCAGCCCCTGGCTGGGACAGCCCCACGAGCAGTACTTC. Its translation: CASSPWLGQPHEQYF.

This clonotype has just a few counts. The CDR3 is CASSLHGGQEFTDTQYF. CDR3 sequence (DNA): TGTGCCAGCAGCTTACACGGGGGACAGGAGTTCACAGATACGCAGTATTTT. The chain employs TRBV7-8 and TRBJ2-3; 8 positions agree with TRBD1. Trimming cost V 2 bases and J 2 bases; bases outside gene matches: 9. This CDR3 has 17 residues. Germline-derived CDR1 and CDR2 are SGHVS and FQNEAQ.

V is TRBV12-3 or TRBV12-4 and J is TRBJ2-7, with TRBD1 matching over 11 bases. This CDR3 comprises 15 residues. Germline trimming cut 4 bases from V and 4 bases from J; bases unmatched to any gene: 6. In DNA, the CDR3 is TGTGCCAGCAGTTACGGACAGGGGGCCACATACGAGCAGTACTTC. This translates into CASSYGQGATYEQYF.

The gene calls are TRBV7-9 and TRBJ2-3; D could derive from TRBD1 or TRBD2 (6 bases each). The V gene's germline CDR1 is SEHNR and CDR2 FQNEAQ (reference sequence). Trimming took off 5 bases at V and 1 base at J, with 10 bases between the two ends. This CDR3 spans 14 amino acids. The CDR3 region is CASSQRGGTDTQYF. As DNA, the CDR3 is TGTGCCAGCAGCCAAAGGGGGGGCACAGATACGCAGTATTTT. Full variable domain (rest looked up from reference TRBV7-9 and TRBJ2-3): DTGVSQNPRHKITKRGQNVTFRCDPISEHNRLYWYRQTLGQGPEFLTYFQNEAQLEKSRLLSDRFSAERPKGSFSTLEIQRTEQGDSAMYLCASSQRGGTDTQYFGPGTRLTVL.

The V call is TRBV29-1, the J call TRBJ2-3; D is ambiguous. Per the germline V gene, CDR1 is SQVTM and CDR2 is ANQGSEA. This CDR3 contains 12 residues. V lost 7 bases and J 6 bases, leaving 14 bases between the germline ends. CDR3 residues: CSARFLGDTQYF. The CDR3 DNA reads TGCAGCGCCCGGTTTCTGGGGGATACGCAGTATTTT.

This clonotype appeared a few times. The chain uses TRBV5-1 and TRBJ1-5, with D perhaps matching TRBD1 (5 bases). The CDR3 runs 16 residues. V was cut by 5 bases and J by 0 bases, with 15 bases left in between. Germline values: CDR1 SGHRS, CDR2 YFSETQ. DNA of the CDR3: TGCGCCAGCAGGCCTCTCCAGGGAGTTAGCAATCAGCCCCAGCATTTT. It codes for CASRPLQGVSNQPQHF. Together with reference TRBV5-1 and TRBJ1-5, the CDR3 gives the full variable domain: KAGVTQTPRYLIKTRGQQVTLSCSPISGHRSVSWYQQTPGQGLQFLFEYFSETQRNKGNFPGRFSGRQFSNSRSEMNVSTLELGDSALYLCASRPLQGVSNQPQHFGDGTRLSIL.

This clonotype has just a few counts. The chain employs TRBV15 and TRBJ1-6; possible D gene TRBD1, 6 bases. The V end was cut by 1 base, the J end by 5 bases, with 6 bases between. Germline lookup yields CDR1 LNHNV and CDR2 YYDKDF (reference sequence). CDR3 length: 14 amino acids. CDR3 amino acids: CATSRGTDNSPLHF. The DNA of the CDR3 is TGTGCCACCAGCAGAGGGACAGATAATTCACCCCTCCACTTT. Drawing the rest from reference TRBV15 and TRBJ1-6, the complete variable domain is DAMVIQNPRYQVTQFGKPVTLSCSQTLNHNVMYWYQQKSSQAPKLLFHYYDKDFNNEADTPDNFQSRRPNTSFCFLDIRSPGLGDTAMYLCATSRGTDNSPLHFGNGTRLTVT.

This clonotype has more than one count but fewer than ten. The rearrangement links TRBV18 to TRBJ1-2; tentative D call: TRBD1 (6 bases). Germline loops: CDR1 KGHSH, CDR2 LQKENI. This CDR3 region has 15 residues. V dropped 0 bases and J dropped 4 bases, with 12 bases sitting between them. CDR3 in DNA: TGTGCCAGCTCACCACCGACAGGCTTGACCTATGGCTACACCTTC. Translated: CASSPPTGLTYGYTF.

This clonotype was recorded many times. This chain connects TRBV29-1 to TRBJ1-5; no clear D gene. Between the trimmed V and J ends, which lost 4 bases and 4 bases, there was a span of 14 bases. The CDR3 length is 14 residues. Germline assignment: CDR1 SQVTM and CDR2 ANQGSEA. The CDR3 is CSVVETDPNQPQHF. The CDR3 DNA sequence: TGCAGCGTTGTAGAAACCGACCCAAATCAGCCCCAGCATTTT.

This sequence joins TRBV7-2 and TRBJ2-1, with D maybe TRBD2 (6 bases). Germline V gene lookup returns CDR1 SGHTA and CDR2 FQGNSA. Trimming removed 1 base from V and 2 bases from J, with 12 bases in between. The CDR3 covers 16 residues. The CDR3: CASSLVVGSTYNEQFF. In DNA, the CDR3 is TGTGCCAGCAGCTTAGTGGTCGGGAGTACCTACAATGAGCAGTTCTTC.

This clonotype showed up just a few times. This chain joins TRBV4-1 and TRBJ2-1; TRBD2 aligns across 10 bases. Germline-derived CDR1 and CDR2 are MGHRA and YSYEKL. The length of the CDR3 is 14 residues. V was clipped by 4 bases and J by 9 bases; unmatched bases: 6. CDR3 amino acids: CASSPTAGGSEQFF. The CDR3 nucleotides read TGCGCCAGCAGCCCCACAGCGGGGGGGAGTGAGCAGTTCTTC.

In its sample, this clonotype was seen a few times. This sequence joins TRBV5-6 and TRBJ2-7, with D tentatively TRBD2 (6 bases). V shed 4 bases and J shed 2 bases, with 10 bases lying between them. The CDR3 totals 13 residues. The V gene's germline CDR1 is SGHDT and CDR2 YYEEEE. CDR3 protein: CASSRDLAYEQYF. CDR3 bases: TGTGCCAGCAGCCGGGACTTGGCCTACGAGCAGTACTTC.

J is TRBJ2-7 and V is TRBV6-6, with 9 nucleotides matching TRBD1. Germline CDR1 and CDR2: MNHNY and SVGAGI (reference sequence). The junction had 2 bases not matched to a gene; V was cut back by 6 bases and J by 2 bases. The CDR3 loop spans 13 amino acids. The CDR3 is CASRHRGPYEQYF. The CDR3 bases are TGTGCCAGCAGACACAGGGGGCCCTACGAGCAGTACTTC.

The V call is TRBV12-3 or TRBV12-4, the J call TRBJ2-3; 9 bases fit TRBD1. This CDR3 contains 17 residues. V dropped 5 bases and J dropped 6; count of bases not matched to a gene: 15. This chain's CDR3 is CASSPPPGQGKSDTQYF. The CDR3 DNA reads TGTGCCAGCAGTCCACCCCCGGGACAGGGCAAAAGTGATACGCAGTATTTT.

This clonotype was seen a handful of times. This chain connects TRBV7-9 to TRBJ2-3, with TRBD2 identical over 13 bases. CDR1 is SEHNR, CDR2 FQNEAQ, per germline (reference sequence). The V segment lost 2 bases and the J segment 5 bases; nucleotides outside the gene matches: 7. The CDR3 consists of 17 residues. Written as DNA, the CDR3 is TGTGCCAGCAGCTTATGGTCGGGACTAGCGGGGAAAGATACGCAGTATTTT. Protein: CASSLWSGLAGKDTQYF.

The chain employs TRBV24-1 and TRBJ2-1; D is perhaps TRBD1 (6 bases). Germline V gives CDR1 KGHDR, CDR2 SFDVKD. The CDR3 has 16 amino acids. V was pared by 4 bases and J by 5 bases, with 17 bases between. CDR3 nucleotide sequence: TGTGCCACCAGTGACACACAGGGAAAAATCGACAATGAGCAGTTCTTC. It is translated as CATSDTQGKIDNEQFF.

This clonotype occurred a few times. The CDR3 loop reads CASSLRGRQELRSGKVGELFF. CDR3 nucleotides: TGTGCCAGCAGCTTGAGGGGCCGACAGGAACTACGTAGCGGAAAGGTCGGGGAGCTGTTTTTT. The rearrangement links TRBV11-1 to TRBJ2-2; the D call may be TRBD1 or TRBD2 (6 bases each). This CDR3 is 21 amino acids long. Germline values: CDR1 SGHAT, CDR2 FQDESV (reference sequence). Between the trimmed V and J ends, which lost 3 bases and 7 bases, there was a span of 33 bases.

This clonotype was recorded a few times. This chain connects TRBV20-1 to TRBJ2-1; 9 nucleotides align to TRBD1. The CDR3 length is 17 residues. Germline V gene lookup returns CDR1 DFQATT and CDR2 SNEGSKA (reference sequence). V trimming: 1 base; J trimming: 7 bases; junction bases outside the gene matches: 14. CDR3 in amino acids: CSARAFQDRGRRNEQFF. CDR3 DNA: TGCAGTGCTAGAGCCTTCCAGGACAGGGGACGGCGGAATGAGCAGTTCTTC.

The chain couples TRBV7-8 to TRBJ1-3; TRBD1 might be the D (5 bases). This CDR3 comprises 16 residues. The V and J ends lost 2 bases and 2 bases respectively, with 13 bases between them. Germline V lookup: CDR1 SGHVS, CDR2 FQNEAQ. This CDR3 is CASSLFGGVPGNTIYF. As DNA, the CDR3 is TGTGCCAGCAGCTTATTTGGAGGGGTTCCTGGAAACACCATATATTTT.

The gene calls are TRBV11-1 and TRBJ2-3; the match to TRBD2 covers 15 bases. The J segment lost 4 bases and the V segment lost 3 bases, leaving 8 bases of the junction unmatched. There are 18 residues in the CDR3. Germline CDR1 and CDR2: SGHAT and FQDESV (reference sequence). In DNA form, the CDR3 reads TGTGCCAGCAGCTTCCCACGGACTAGCGGGGGGGCCCCAGATACGCAGTATTTT. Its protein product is CASSFPRTSGGAPDTQYF.

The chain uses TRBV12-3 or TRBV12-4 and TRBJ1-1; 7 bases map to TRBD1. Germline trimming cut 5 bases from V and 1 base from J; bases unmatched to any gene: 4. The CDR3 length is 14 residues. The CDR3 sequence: CASSAGTENTEAFF. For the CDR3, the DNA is TGTGCCAGCAGTGCCGGGACAGAGAACACTGAAGCTTTCTTT.